This T cell receptor (beta chain) was identified in a study of Tregs in tolerant kidney transplant recipients. V was clipped by 4 bases and J by 1 base; unmatched bases: 6. Per the germline V gene, CDR1 is SGHVS and CDR2 is FNYEAQ. The CDR3 contains 15 residues. Data came from immunoSEQ multiplex PCR; TCRdb stores just in-frame clones and leaves some out. The repertoire holds tens of thousands of clones, roughly 89% seen once, with 0.7% in the top ten. Sequencing was done on a sample of Tregs from blood. This rearrangement joins TRBV7-6 to TRBJ2-7; 8 bases align to TRBD1. This receptor was identified in a human donor in good health. The CDR3 DNA follows: TGTGCCAGCAGCTCCAGGGGGCTCAAATCCTACGAGCAGTACTTC. Translation gives CASSSRGLKSYEQYF.